This T cell receptor (beta chain) derives from a study of Graves' ophthalmopathy and Graves' hyperthyroidism listed by TCRdb under 2018. General notes on the study: Peripheral blood samples were taken at the time of initial diagnosis, before any treatment was given. The 90 to 100 discovery patients were randomly split 7:3 into training and test sets. For independent validation, a separate cohort was made up of 18 to 20 hyperthyroidism patients plus 17 patients who later progressed from hyperthyroidism to ophthalmopathy. In total, around 130 blood samples were TCR-sequenced: approximately 42 ophthalmopathy, roughly 80 hyperthyroidism and about 17 hyperthyroidism-to-ophthalmopathy patients. A discovery set of about a hundred patients (around 45 ophthalmopathy, just over 55 stable hyperthyroidism) was enrolled to explore V-J signatures distinguishing ophthalmopathy from hyperthyroidism. Following sampling, methimazole starting at 30 mg daily was administered to hyperthyroidism patients, and high-dose intravenous methylprednisolone was administered to ophthalmopathy patients. In over 5 hyperthyroidism patients, the T-cell repertoire of thyroid tissue was compared with the T-cell repertoire of blood. TCR beta repertoire signatures were used to distinguish Graves' ophthalmopathy from Graves' hyperthyroidism and to predict progression to ophthalmopathy. Broader findings and caveats from the paper: In validation, the model predicted ophthalmopathy progression with roughly 68% sensitivity and around 72% specificity; 12 predicted patients were CT-confirmed with GO in a median of around 6.5 months. In cross-validation, the 13-signature model distinguished ophthalmopathy from stable hyperthyroidism with nearly 90% sensitivity and 81% to 82% specificity, while in the test set the corresponding values were roughly 80% and 75%. No statistical method was used to predetermine the sample size, and group allocation was not hidden from the investigators. Most of the expanded thyroid clonotypes with a frequency above 0.001 were also detected in blood, and it was suggested that the thyroid immune response may be reflected by blood repertoires.

At least ten counts were recorded for this clonotype. Its cognate antigen has yet to be identified. Base qualities were left out, and no much larger clone turns up one base away. Hyperthyroidism was defined as stable when no progression to ophthalmopathy occurred within 18 months of follow-up. Patients with hyperthyroidism were aged 18 to 65 years, had been newly diagnosed, and had a disease duration of less than 2 months. Patients were excluded if they had other autoimmune diseases, uncontrolled infections, pregnancy or lactation. Clinical symptoms, serum thyroxine, TRAb, thyroid ultrasound and orbital computed tomography formed the basis of the diagnosis. Ficoll-Paque density gradient centrifugation was used to isolate PBMCs from 8.5 to 10 ml of fresh peripheral blood. Trizol reagent was used to extract the total RNA, and its quality was then checked on an Agilent 2100 Bioanalyzer. TCR beta CDR3 regions were amplified from RNA transcripts for repertoire sequencing. A first-round RT-PCR used HTBI primers with the Qiagen OneStep RT-PCR kit, followed by a second-round multiplex PCR, size selection and purification. The libraries underwent paired-end sequencing with 100 bp reads on an Illumina HiSeq2000. Under the source paper's analysis protocol: SOAPnuke was used for read processing, and reads with adapters, uncalled bases, a mean Phred below 15, or no exact constant-primer or identifier match were discarded. High-quality paired reads were merged with COPE v1.2.5. Each unique nucleotide sequence was defined as a clonotype, and clonotypes were aligned to IMGT TRB V, D and J references with MiTCR v1.1. The analysis was limited to V-J combinations with a frequency above 0.0001, which together covered about 99% of the repertoires. For each V-J combination, a TCR clonal expansion and chaos score was defined as the ratio of F50 clonal expansion to chaos observed in the TCRdist matrix. Welch's t-statistics and random forest were used to narrow the features down to over ten V-J combinations, which were then fed into a naive Bayes classifier. Thyroid-blood repertoire similarity was quantified with the Morisita-Horn index. TCRdb reprocessed the public reads (quality trimming at Q25 with fastp, clone calling with MiXCR) and kept in-frame beta chains. Merged by CDR3 protein, the rows form single entries marked with the most common genes and DNA. It is TCRdb's table, rather than the study itself, that gives the V and J calls and clone size. A total of hundreds of thousands of distinct CDR3 sequences appear in this sample, approximately 22% of them only once. More than 5.5% of the sample is held by the ten biggest clonotypes.

The CDR3 goes from the cysteine to the phenylalanine over 14 residues. Here the CDR3 DNA is all that survives: 42 bases in frame from base 1. V and J are truncated by 2 bases and 1 base respectively, leaving an intervening sequence of 6 bases. The germline V gene gives CDR1 as MNHNS and CDR2 as SASEGT. The sample consisted of peripheral blood. This TCR was sampled from a woman between 18 and 29 years old with stable Graves' hyperthyroidism. Some clones in this sample may be carry-over from other donors' samples. Donor details come from another sample of the same person, matched by shared clones. The V and J genes are TRBV6-1 and TRBJ1-5; the D gene is unclear. CDR3 reads: CASSELWSNQPQHF. The DNA reads TGTGCCAGCAGTGAACTGTGGAGCAATCAGCCCCAGCATTTT.